This T cell receptor beta chain was sequenced in a study of vaccination and CD4 T cells after COVID-19. Study details: Nasal swab PCR detected SARS-CoV-2 in convalescent patients, who comprised several mild cases and one severe case. The cells were exposed to overlapping spike peptides originating from SARS-CoV-2, HCoV-NL63, HCoV-OC43 and HCoV-229E for stimulation.

Sequencing of cultured CD4+ T cell DNA used the Oncomine TCR Beta short-read assay. TCRdb passed the PCR reads through MiXCR, listing each CDR3 protein once. The data hold fewer than 20,000 distinct CDR3 sequences, with about 39% observed a single time. Treatment denoted: roughly 10-day PBMC culture with coronavirus spike peptide pools or control peptides (ViraFEST assay). Negative selection was the method that isolated CD4+ T cells after around 9 days of culture. This CDR3 is built from 12 residues. V dropped 1 base and J dropped 4 bases, with 4 bases sitting between them. CDR1 is LGHNA, CDR2 YSLEER, per germline. A word on this clonotype: The antigen remains undetermined.

The TCR sequence derives from a human donor who had recovered from COVID-19. The sample was CD4+ T cells from blood, cultured in vitro, taken before SARS-CoV-2 vaccination. This sequence joins TRBV4-3 and TRBJ1-1, with D unclear. CDR3 sequence reads: CASSQGVTEAFF. The CDR3 nucleotides read TGCGCCAGCAGCCAAGGTGTCACTGAAGCTTTCTTT.